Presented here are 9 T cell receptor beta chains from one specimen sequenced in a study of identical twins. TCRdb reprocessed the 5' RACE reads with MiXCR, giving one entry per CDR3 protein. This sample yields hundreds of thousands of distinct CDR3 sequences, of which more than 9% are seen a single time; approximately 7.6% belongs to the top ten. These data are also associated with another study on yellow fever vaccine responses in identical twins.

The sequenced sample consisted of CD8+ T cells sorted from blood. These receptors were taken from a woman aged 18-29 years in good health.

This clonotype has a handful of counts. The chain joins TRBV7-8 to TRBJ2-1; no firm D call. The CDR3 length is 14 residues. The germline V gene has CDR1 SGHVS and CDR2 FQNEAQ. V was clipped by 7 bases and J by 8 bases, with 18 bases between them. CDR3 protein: CASTPLGIRDEQFF. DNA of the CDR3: TGTGCCAGCACCCCTTTGGGGATTCGCGATGAGCAGTTCTTC.

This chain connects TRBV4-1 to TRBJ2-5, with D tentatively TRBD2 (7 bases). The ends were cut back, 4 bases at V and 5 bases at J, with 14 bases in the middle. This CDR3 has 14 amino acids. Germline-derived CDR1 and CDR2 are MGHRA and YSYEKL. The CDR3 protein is CASSPGGAVETQYF. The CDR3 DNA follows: TGCGCCAGCAGCCCTGGGGGGGCGGTTGAGACCCAGTACTTC.

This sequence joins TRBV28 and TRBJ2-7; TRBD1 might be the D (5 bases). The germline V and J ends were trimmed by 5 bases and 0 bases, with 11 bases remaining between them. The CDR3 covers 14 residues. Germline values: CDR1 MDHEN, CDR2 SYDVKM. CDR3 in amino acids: CASSPRTLSYEQYF. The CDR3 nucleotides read TGTGCCAGCAGTCCCCGGACACTCTCCTACGAGCAGTACTTC.

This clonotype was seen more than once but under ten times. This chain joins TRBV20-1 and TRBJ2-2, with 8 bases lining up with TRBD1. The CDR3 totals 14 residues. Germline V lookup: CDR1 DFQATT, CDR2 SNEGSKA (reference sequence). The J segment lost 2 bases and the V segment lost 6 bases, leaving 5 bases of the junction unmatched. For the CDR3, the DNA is TGCAGTGCCGAAGGACAGGGAAACACCGGGGAGCTGTTTTTT. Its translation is CSAEGQGNTGELFF.

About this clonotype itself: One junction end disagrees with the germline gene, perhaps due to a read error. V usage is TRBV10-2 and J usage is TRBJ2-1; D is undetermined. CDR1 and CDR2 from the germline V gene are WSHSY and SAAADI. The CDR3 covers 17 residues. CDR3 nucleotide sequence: TGTGCCACCACCGACCAGGTCGCTGGAGCAGCGTACAATGAGCAGTTCTTC. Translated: CATTDQVAGAAYNEQFF.

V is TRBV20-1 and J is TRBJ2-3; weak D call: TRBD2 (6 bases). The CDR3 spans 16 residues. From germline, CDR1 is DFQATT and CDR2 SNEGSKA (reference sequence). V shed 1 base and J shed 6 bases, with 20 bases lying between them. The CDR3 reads CSARAYGGEPRDTQYF. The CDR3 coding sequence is TGCAGTGCTAGAGCCTACGGCGGGGAGCCCAGGGATACGCAGTATTTT.

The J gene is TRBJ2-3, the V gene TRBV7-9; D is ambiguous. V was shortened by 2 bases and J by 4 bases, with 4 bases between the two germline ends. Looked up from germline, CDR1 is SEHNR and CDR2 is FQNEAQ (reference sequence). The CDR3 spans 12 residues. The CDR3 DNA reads TGTGCCAGCAGCTTACCCTCAGATACGCAGTATTTT. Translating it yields CASSLPSDTQYF.

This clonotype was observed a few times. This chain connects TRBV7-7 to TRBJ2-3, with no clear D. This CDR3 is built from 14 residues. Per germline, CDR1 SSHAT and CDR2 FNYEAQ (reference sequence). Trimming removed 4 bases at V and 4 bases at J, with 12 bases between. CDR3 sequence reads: CASSSKSAADTQYF. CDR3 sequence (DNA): TGTGCCAGCAGCTCTAAGAGCGCGGCAGATACGCAGTATTTT.

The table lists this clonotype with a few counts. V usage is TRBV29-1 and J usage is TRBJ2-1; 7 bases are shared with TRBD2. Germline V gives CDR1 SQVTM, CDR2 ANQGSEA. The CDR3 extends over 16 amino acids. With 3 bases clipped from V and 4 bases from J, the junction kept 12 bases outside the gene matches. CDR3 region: CSVDPLGAGIYNEQFF. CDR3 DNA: TGCAGCGTTGATCCACTGGGAGCGGGGATTTACAATGAGCAGTTCTTC.